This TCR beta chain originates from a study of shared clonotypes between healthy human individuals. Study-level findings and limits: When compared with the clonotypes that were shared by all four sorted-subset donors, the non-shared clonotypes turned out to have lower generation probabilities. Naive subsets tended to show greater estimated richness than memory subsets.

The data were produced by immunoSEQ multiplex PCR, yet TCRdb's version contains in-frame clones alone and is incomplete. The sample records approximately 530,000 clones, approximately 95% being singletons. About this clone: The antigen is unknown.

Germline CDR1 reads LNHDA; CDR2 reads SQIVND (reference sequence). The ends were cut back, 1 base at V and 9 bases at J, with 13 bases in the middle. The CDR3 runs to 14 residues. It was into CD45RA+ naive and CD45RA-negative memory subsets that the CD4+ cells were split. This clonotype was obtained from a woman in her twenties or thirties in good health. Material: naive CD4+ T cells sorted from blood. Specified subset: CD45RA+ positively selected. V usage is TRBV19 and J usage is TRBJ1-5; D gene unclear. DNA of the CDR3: TGTGCCAGTAGTATAGGAGGGCCGGCAGGGCCCCAGCATTTT. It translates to CASSIGGPAGPQHF.